The 28 T cell receptor beta chains given below trace back to one sample, sequenced in a study of T cell repertoires in ileal Crohn's disease (dated by TCRdb to between 2018 and 2021). Library preparation was by the immunoSEQ multiplex PCR assay. Imported from immuneACCESS, the table was reduced by TCRdb to in-frame sequences with V and J called. These copies leave out some clones; in studies compared against another copy, an unresolved V gene accounts for under half, and the cause of the remainder is not known. Present in this sample are about 16,000 clones, just over 90% of which were seen just once. The ten largest clones add up to roughly 3.5% of the sample. Sequences were obtained from ileal tissue. Receptor source: an adult with Crohn's disease.

This clone was detected only a few times. CDR3 DNA: TGTGCCAGCAGTCCCCAGGATGTCCATCAGCCCCAGCATTTT. This sequence encodes CASSPQDVHQPQHF. The genes are TRBV6-6 and TRBJ1-5, with no clear D. Trimming removed 5 bases from V and 5 bases from J, with 13 bases in between. CDR1 is MNHNY, CDR2 SVGAGI, per germline (reference sequence). The CDR3 is made up of 14 amino acids.

CDR3 DNA sequence: TGCGCCAGCAGCACCGACAGTTCAGGGTGGGAGACCCAGTACTTC. Its protein product is CASSTDSSGWETQYF. The genes are TRBV5-1 and TRBJ2-5; a weak D match, TRBD1 (5 bases). Trimming cost V 4 bases and J 5 bases, with 18 bases left between them. The CDR3 consists of 15 residues. CDR1 and CDR2 (germline): SGHRS, YFSETQ.

CDR3 DNA: TGTGCCAGTAGTGCCGGGACAGTGCAAGAGACCCAGTACTTC. Translated, it gives CASSAGTVQETQYF. The chain has TRBV19 and TRBJ2-5, with 7 bases lining up with TRBD1. The CDR3 extends over 14 amino acids. V dropped 5 bases and J dropped 2; count of bases not matched to a gene: 5. The germline gives CDR1 LNHDA, CDR2 SQIVND (reference sequence).

This clone was detected only a few times. This chain uses TRBV5-8 with TRBJ2-2; D may be TRBD1 (6 bases). Germline lookup yields CDR1 SGHTS and CDR2 YDEGEE. The CDR3 length is 16 residues. V was trimmed by 1 base and J by 3 bases, leaving 13 bases between them. The CDR3 region is CASSLLGGQDTGELFF. CDR3 bases: TGTGCCAGCAGCTTGTTAGGGGGTCAGGACACCGGGGAGCTGTTTTTT.

V gene TRBV25-1 combines with J gene TRBJ1-2, with 9 bases identical to TRBD1. This CDR3 spans 12 amino acids. CDR1 MGHDK and CDR2 SYGVNS come from the germline V gene. Losses at the gene ends were 5 bases for V and 8 bases for J; bases not matched to a gene: 3. The CDR3 bases are TGTGCCAGCAGTACAGGGGGCGGAGGCTACACCTTC. This encodes CASSTGGGGYTF.

CDR3 DNA sequence: TGTGCCAGCAGCTTAGCCTGGAGGACAGGGGTCGTATGGGAGCAGTACTTC. It is translated as CASSLAWRTGVVWEQYF. V and J are TRBV7-2 and TRBJ2-7; 9 nucleotides agree with TRBD1. Trimming removed 0 bases from V and 7 bases from J; junction bases left unmatched: 13. This CDR3 is 17 amino acids long. The germline gives CDR1 SGHTA, CDR2 FQGNSA.

In DNA form, the CDR3 reads TGTGCCTGGAGTGCGGGGGCTGGAAACACCATATATTTT. Translation gives CAWSAGAGNTIYF. The chain joins TRBV30 to TRBJ1-3; weak D call: TRBD1 (5 bases). CDR3 length equals 13 residues. Trimming shortened V by 1 base and J by 2 bases, and 6 bases separated the two germline ends. Germline V lookup: CDR1 GTSNPN, CDR2 SVGIG (reference sequence).

The V and J genes are TRBV28 and TRBJ1-2, with 7 bases fitting TRBD1. This CDR3 is built from 16 residues. Losses at the gene ends were 3 bases for V and 7 bases for J; bases not matched to a gene: 14. Germline V gives CDR1 MDHEN, CDR2 SYDVKM. In DNA, the CDR3 is TGTGCCAGCAGTTTGGCAGGGGGGAGGAGGGTCCTTGGCTACACCTTC. Protein sequence: CASSLAGGRRVLGYTF.

V and J are TRBV7-9 and TRBJ2-3, with 13 bases identical to TRBD2. CDR1 and CDR2 (germline): SEHNR, FQNEAQ (reference sequence). V was pared by 5 bases and J by 5 bases, with 13 bases of the junction left unmatched. The CDR3 has 18 residues. The CDR3: CASSRTTSGGAVGDTQYF. The DNA for the CDR3 is TGTGCCAGCAGCCGAACAACTAGCGGGGGGGCCGTGGGAGATACGCAGTATTTT.

V usage is TRBV29-1 and J usage is TRBJ2-5; the D gene is possibly TRBD1 (6 bases). The CDR3 has 13 residues. Germline CDR1 reads SQVTM; CDR2 reads ANQGSEA. The CDR3 protein is CTPSKSTGETQYF. The DNA for the CDR3 is TGCACCCCAAGTAAGTCGACAGGAGAGACCCAGTACTTC.

The chain employs TRBV27 and TRBJ2-5; 7 bases match TRBD2. In germline, CDR1 is MNHEY, CDR2 SMNVEV (reference sequence). V shed 3 bases and J 3 bases; nucleotides not matched to a gene: 7. This CDR3 spans 15 amino acids. The CDR3, as DNA: TGTGCCAGCAGTTTGTGGGGCGGGGGAAAAGAGACCCAGTACTTC. Amino acids: CASSLWGGGKETQYF.

The genes are TRBV7-3 and TRBJ2-4, with TRBD1 matching over 7 bases. Germline-derived CDR1 and CDR2 are SGHTA and FQGTGA. V was pared by 3 bases and J by 8 bases, with 4 bases of the junction left unmatched. This CDR3 comprises 13 residues. The CDR3 sequence is CASSFVQGDIQYF. The CDR3 DNA is TGTGCCAGCAGCTTCGTGCAGGGGGACATTCAGTACTTC.

This chain connects TRBV9 to TRBJ2-5; weak D call: TRBD1 (5 bases). Germline CDR1 reads SGDLS; CDR2 reads YYNGEE. The V end was cut by 0 bases, the J end by 5 bases, with 14 bases between. There are 15 residues in the CDR3. The CDR3 is CASSVGSQGGETQYF. CDR3 sequence (DNA): TGTGCCAGCAGCGTAGGGTCGCAGGGTGGGGAGACCCAGTACTTC.

This chain connects TRBV9 to TRBJ1-4; TRBD1 agrees at 7 bases. Germline CDR1 SGDLS, CDR2 YYNGEE. Unmatched junction bases numbered 7, after V lost 3 bases and J lost 5 bases. The CDR3 length is 15 residues. The CDR3 spells CASSAETGPNEKLFF. In DNA, the CDR3 is TGTGCCAGCAGCGCAGAGACAGGGCCGAATGAAAAACTGTTTTTT.

The V and J genes are TRBV2 and TRBJ1-2; D remains unclear. This CDR3 contains 13 residues. CDR1 is SNHLY, CDR2 FYNNEI, per germline. Between the trimmed V and J ends, which lost 8 bases and 2 bases, there was a span of 12 bases. The CDR3 DNA is TGTGCCAGCCGAACAGACATGAACTATGGCTACACCTTC. This translates into CASRTDMNYGYTF.

The CDR3 here is CASSQGGTVYF. In DNA, the CDR3 is TGTGCCAGTAGTCAAGGAGGGACCGTATATTTT. V and J are TRBV19 and TRBJ1-3; D is possibly TRBD1 (5 bases). Trimming stripped 5 bases from V and 14 bases from J, with 13 bases between. The CDR3 extends over 11 amino acids. Germline CDR1 is LNHDA and CDR2 is SQIVND (reference sequence).

V usage is TRBV5-1 and J usage is TRBJ1-1; D is possibly TRBD1 (5 bases). V was clipped by 4 bases and J by 1 base, with 11 bases between them. CDR3 length equals 14 residues. CDR1 is SGHRS and CDR2 is YFSETQ in the germline V gene. The CDR3 protein is CASSADGQNTEAFF. The CDR3 DNA sequence: TGCGCCAGCAGCGCCGACGGACAGAACACTGAAGCTTTCTTT.

In nucleotides, the CDR3 is TGTGCCAGCAGTTGGGACAGCTCCTACGAGCAGTACTTC. It encodes CASSWDSSYEQYF. V and J are TRBV2 and TRBJ2-7; the match to TRBD1 covers 7 bases. The germline V gene encodes CDR1 SNHLY and CDR2 FYNNEI. V lost 5 bases and J lost 0; bases outside the gene matches: 1. The CDR3 runs to 13 residues.

V usage is TRBV2 and J usage is TRBJ1-2; D not resolved. CDR1 SNHLY and CDR2 FYNNEI come from the germline V gene. Trimming cost V 7 bases and J 3 bases, with 12 bases left between them. The CDR3 covers 13 residues. In nucleotides, the CDR3 is TGTGCCAGCACCGGCAGGTCCTACTATGGCTACACCTTC. It is translated as CASTGRSYYGYTF.

This clone was picked up one time. The genes are TRBV6-5 and TRBJ2-5, with 8 nucleotides matching TRBD1. The CDR3 consists of 14 residues. Germline loops: CDR1 MNHEY, CDR2 SVGAGI. With V trimmed by 5 bases and J by 11 bases, 13 bases remained unmatched. The CDR3 nucleotides are TGTGCCAGCAGTCGAGGAATGGAACAGGGGGAGCAGTACTTC. It is translated as CASSRGMEQGEQYF.

The J gene is TRBJ1-1, the V gene TRBV5-1; D possibly corresponds to TRBD1 (6 bases). The CDR3 length is 16 residues. Germline values: CDR1 SGHRS, CDR2 YFSETQ. Between the trimmed V and J ends, which lost 4 bases and 1 base, there was a span of 17 bases. The CDR3: CASSGGVGAGNTEAFF. CDR3 bases: TGCGCCAGCAGCGGGGGGGTGGGGGCCGGGAACACTGAAGCTTTCTTT. Based on the CDR3 plus reference TRBV5-1 and TRBJ1-1, the full variable domain is KAGVTQTPRYLIKTRGQQVTLSCSPISGHRSVSWYQQTPGQGLQFLFEYFSETQRNKGNFPGRFSGRQFSNSRSEMNVSTLELGDSALYLCASSGGVGAGNTEAFFGQGTRLTVV.

The J gene is TRBJ2-1, the V gene TRBV4-2; 11 bases line up with TRBD2. The CDR3 is 17 amino acids. V dropped 0 bases and J dropped 4; count of bases not matched to a gene: 5. CDR1 LGHNA and CDR2 YNFKEQ come from the germline V gene. This chain's CDR3 is CASSQDLSGGVYNEQFF. For the CDR3, the DNA is TGTGCCAGCAGCCAAGATCTTAGCGGGGGGGTATACAATGAGCAGTTCTTC.

The V gene is TRBV7-3, the J gene TRBJ1-1; D is unclear. Germline V gives CDR1 SGHTA, CDR2 FQGTGA. The V gene lost 0 bases and the J gene lost 5 bases, with 13 bases spanning the gap. This CDR3 comprises 15 residues. Here the CDR3 DNA reads TGTGCCAGCAGCTTAACGTTCGGCAGGAGGACTGAAGCTTTCTTT. As protein: CASSLTFGRRTEAFF.

This clone came up once. J is TRBJ1-6 and V is TRBV25-1; 7 bases fit TRBD1. Germline V gene lookup returns CDR1 MGHDK and CDR2 SYGVNS. J gave up 6 bases and V 0 bases, and 5 bases lay outside the gene matches. CDR3 size: 16 residues. CDR3 in amino acids: CASSEYRGNLNSPLHF. CDR3 DNA: TGTGCCAGCAGTGAATACAGGGGGAACCTTAATTCACCCCTCCACTTT. Drawing the rest from reference TRBV25-1 and TRBJ1-6, the complete variable domain is EADIYQTPRYLVIGTGKKITLECSQTMGHDKMYWYQQDPGMELHLIHYSYGVNSTEKGDLSSESTVSRIRTEHFPLTLESARPSHTSQYLCASSEYRGNLNSPLHFGNGTRLTVT.

A single count supports this clone. V is TRBV7-2 and J is TRBJ2-5; D is ambiguous. The DNA end favors TRBJ2-7, so the J call may be wrong. This CDR3 spans 15 amino acids. Germline CDR1 is SGHTA and CDR2 is FQGNSA. The CDR3 DNA is TGTGCCAGCAGTGTCGGGTTCTCATCGGCCTACGAGCAGTACTTC. Amino acid sequence: CASSVGFSSAYEQYF.

The chain recombines TRBV5-4 with TRBJ1-1; 7 bases fit TRBD1. The CDR3 extends over 16 amino acids. Germline lookup yields CDR1 SGHNT and CDR2 YYREEE (reference sequence). V lost 2 bases to trimming and J lost 4 bases; unmatched junction nucleotides: 11. The DNA of the CDR3 is TGTGCCAGCAGCTTACTAGGAGGGGGCGACGGCACTGAAGCTTTCTTT. Amino acid sequence: CASSLLGGGDGTEAFF.

This CDR3 is CASSDNRVRNQPQHF. The CDR3 nucleotides read TGTGCCAGCAGTGACAACAGGGTACGGAATCAGCCCCAGCATTTT. The rearrangement joins TRBV6-1 to TRBJ1-5; tentatively, D is TRBD1 (6 bases). This CDR3 has 15 amino acids. Germline CDR1 is MNHNS and CDR2 is SASEGT. Trimming pared 3 bases from V and 4 bases from J, leaving 13 bases between.

The CDR3 DNA follows: TGTGCCAGCTCACCGTCAAGTCGGGGGACAGGGGTAGGCGAGCAGTACTTC. This gives the protein CASSPSSRGTGVGEQYF. The chain uses TRBV18 and TRBJ2-7; 10 positions match TRBD1. The CDR3 totals 17 residues. Germline V lookup: CDR1 KGHSH, CDR2 LQKENI. V dropped 3 bases and J dropped 6; count of bases not matched to a gene: 14.